Described below is a single T cell receptor (beta chain) sequence and its context. Its antigen is unidentified. This specimen belongs to a study of cytomegalovirus exposure and HLA in healthy donors. For the study at large: Caucasian-associated ancestry cluster membership applied to around 80% of approximately 420 genotyped donors. Study-wide findings and caveats: An Asian-associated ancestry cluster reportedly showed fewer N-insertions than the roughly 700-donor mean in a later analysis. Based on reports, TCR beta sequences accurately predicted HLA-A and HLA-B alleles for most subjects. In an earlier analysis, about 90% or about 30%: the productive usage of most TCR beta V segments.

From germline, CDR1 is SGHTA and CDR2 FQGNSA. The V and J ends lost 4 bases and 10 bases, in that order; junction bases with no gene match: 10. This CDR3 comprises 16 residues. PCR used 60 Vbeta primers and 13 Jbeta primers. This table comes from immunoSEQ multiplex PCR, and its TCRdb copy is limited to in-frame clones, with some not included. The sample includes about 52,000 clones, more than 65% of them seen just once. The rearrangement joins TRBV7-2 to TRBJ1-6; 10 bases agree with TRBD1. This receptor was obtained from a woman between 50 and 59 years old in good health and CMV-seronegative. Sequencing was carried out using PBMCs. CDR3 sequence: CASSYQGTGARSPLHF. The CDR3 coding sequence is TGTGCCAGCAGCTACCAAGGGACAGGGGCCCGATCACCCCTCCACTTT.